Listed below are T cell receptor beta chains from one sample, sequenced in a study of T-cell memory formation after mild COVID-19. TCRdb re-derived calls from the 5' RACE reads in MiXCR, one entry per CDR3 protein. This table holds roughly 310,000 distinct CDR3 sequences, about a sixth found once. The material sequenced was PBMCs or a T cell subset sorted from them (not recorded which). These receptors came from a man younger than 35 who had mild COVID-19 (a few samples of this study predate the infection). Cell type and time point are not known. CDR3s include the opening cysteine and the closing phenylalanine or tryptophan. D genes are given only for firm matches. Some rows have no size entry. The others give once, few or many, or a class for an expanded clone.

D gene: NA; V gene: TRBV12-3/TRBV12-4; J gene: TRBJ2-1; clone size: NA; CDR3 protein: CASHRTNGYNEQFF; CDR3 DNA: TGTGCCAGCCACCGGACTAACGGGTACAATGAGCAGTTCTTC
D gene: NA; V gene: TRBV20-1; J gene: TRBJ1-4; clone size: NA; CDR3 protein: CSVDRTNEKLFF; CDR3 DNA: TGCAGTGTTGACAGGACTAATGAAAAACTGTTTTTT
D gene: TRBD2; V gene: TRBV4-3; J gene: TRBJ2-2; clone size: many; CDR3 protein: CASSQELPGGSTGELFF; CDR3 DNA: TGCGCCAGCAGCCAAGAGTTGCCGGGGGGGTCCACCGGGGAGCTGTTTTTT
D gene: NA; V gene: TRBV5-6; J gene: TRBJ1-5; clone size: few; CDR3 protein: CASSLLGGARRDQPQHF; CDR3 DNA: TGTGCCAGCAGCTTGCTTGGAGGGGCCAGGCGGGACCAGCCCCAGCATTTT
D gene: TRBD1; V gene: TRBV5-1; J gene: TRBJ2-3; clone size: few; CDR3 protein: CASSYRTGGYPSTDTQYF; CDR3 DNA: TGCGCCAGCAGCTATCGGACAGGGGGGTACCCTAGCACAGATACGCAGTATTTT
D gene: TRBD1; V gene: TRBV7-9; J gene: TRBJ2-1; clone size: many; CDR3 protein: CASTPTGGGEQFF; CDR3 DNA: TGTGCCAGCACCCCTACAGGGGGCGGTGAGCAGTTCTTC
D gene: NA; V gene: TRBV6-2/TRBV6-3; J gene: TRBJ2-2; clone size: NA; CDR3 protein: CAAGTEGGELFF; CDR3 DNA: TGTGCCGCGGGCACCGAAGGCGGGGAGCTGTTTTTT
D gene: TRBD1; V gene: TRBV7-9; J gene: TRBJ1-3; clone size: NA; CDR3 protein: CASSVPTGHSGGNTIYF; CDR3 DNA: TGTGCCAGCAGCGTTCCGACAGGGCACTCAGGTGGAAACACCATATATTTT
D gene: TRBD1; V gene: TRBV10-2; J gene: TRBJ1-5; clone size: once; CDR3 protein: CASRTGANQPQHF; CDR3 DNA: TGCGCCAGCAGGACAGGGGCCAATCAGCCCCAGCATTTT
D gene: NA; V gene: TRBV7-2; J gene: TRBJ1-2; clone size: few; CDR3 protein: CASSQDRQYGYTF; CDR3 DNA: TGTGCCAGCAGCCAGGACCGACAGTATGGCTACACCTTC
D gene: NA; V gene: TRBV7-9; J gene: TRBJ2-5; clone size: few; CDR3 protein: CASSRTSQETQYF; CDR3 DNA: TGTGCCAGCAGCAGGACATCCCAAGAGACCCAGTACTTC
D gene: NA; V gene: TRBV6-5; J gene: TRBJ2-2; clone size: few; CDR3 protein: CASSEGPGRGRTGELFF; CDR3 DNA: TGTGCCAGCAGCGAGGGCCCCGGAAGGGGGAGGACCGGGGAGCTGTTTTTT
D gene: NA; V gene: TRBV4-3; J gene: TRBJ2-3; clone size: few; CDR3 protein: CASSRTVAHSTDTQYF; CDR3 DNA: TGCGCCAGCAGCCGGACCGTAGCTCATAGCACAGATACGCAGTATTTT
D gene: NA; V gene: TRBV2; J gene: TRBJ2-5; clone size: NA; CDR3 protein: CATKDNQETQYF; CDR3 DNA: TGTGCCACGAAGGACAACCAAGAGACCCAGTACTTC
D gene: NA; V gene: TRBV7-2; J gene: TRBJ1-1; clone size: NA; CDR3 protein: CASSTYRVVNTEAFF; CDR3 DNA: TGTGCCAGCAGCACTTACAGGGTGGTGAACACTGAAGCTTTCTTT
D gene: NA; V gene: TRBV6-1; J gene: TRBJ2-7; clone size: NA; CDR3 protein: CASSEHQTPYEQYF; CDR3 DNA: TGTGCCAGCAGTGAACACCAAACCCCCTACGAGCAGTACTTC
D gene: TRBD2; V gene: TRBV25-1; J gene: TRBJ2-3; clone size: NA; CDR3 protein: CASSANSGGSDTQYF; CDR3 DNA: TGTGCCAGCAGTGCCAATAGCGGGGGATCAGATACGCAGTATTTT
D gene: TRBD1; V gene: TRBV7-8; J gene: TRBJ1-1; clone size: NA; CDR3 protein: CASSTDIRTGRDTEAFF; CDR3 DNA: TGTGCCAGCAGCACCGATATTAGGACAGGGAGGGACACTGAAGCTTTCTTT
D gene: NA; V gene: TRBV4-2; J gene: TRBJ1-1; clone size: few; CDR3 protein: CASSQDNAITGLNTEAFF; CDR3 DNA: TGTGCCAGCAGCCAAGATAATGCCATTACAGGGTTGAACACTGAAGCTTTCTTT
D gene: NA; V gene: TRBV6-5; J gene: TRBJ2-5; clone size: NA; CDR3 protein: CASSYSSGRKTQYF; CDR3 DNA: TGTGCCAGCAGTTACTCGTCAGGGAGAAAGACCCAGTACTTC
D gene: TRBD2; V gene: TRBV7-2; J gene: TRBJ2-1; clone size: few; CDR3 protein: CASSGTTSGGSYNEQFF; CDR3 DNA: TGTGCCAGCAGCGGAACGACTAGCGGGGGGTCCTACAATGAGCAGTTCTTC
D gene: TRBD1; V gene: TRBV3-1; J gene: TRBJ2-2; clone size: few; CDR3 protein: CASSQDLAGGETGELFF; CDR3 DNA: TGTGCCAGCAGCCAGGATCTTGCAGGGGGAGAGACCGGGGAGCTGTTTTTT
D gene: NA; V gene: TRBV4-3; J gene: TRBJ1-6; clone size: few; CDR3 protein: CASSHGRSSYNSPLHF; CDR3 DNA: TGCGCCAGCAGCCACGGACGGAGCTCCTATAATTCACCCCTCCACTTT
D gene: TRBD2; V gene: TRBV5-1; J gene: TRBJ2-5; clone size: many; CDR3 protein: CASSPGTNQETQYF; CDR3 DNA: TGCGCCAGCAGCCCGGGGACTAACCAAGAGACCCAGTACTTC
D gene: TRBD1; V gene: TRBV7-8; J gene: TRBJ2-7; clone size: NA; CDR3 protein: CASRLDRYEQYF; CDR3 DNA: TGTGCCAGCAGATTGGACAGGTACGAGCAGTACTTC
D gene: NA; V gene: TRBV7-3; J gene: TRBJ2-5; clone size: NA; CDR3 protein: CASRATSSAQETQYF; CDR3 DNA: TGTGCCAGCAGGGCTACTAGCAGCGCACAAGAGACCCAGTACTTC
D gene: TRBD1; V gene: TRBV3-1; J gene: TRBJ2-1; clone size: NA; CDR3 protein: CASSQAWDRERNEQFF; CDR3 DNA: TGTGCCAGCAGCCAAGCGTGGGACAGGGAGAGGAATGAGCAGTTCTTC
D gene: TRBD2; V gene: TRBV20-1; J gene: TRBJ2-3; clone size: few; CDR3 protein: CSARASGGADTQYF; CDR3 DNA: TGCAGTGCTAGGGCTAGCGGGGGGGCAGATACGCAGTATTTT
D gene: NA; V gene: TRBV19; J gene: TRBJ1-2; clone size: once; CDR3 protein: CASRPLGRGGYTF; CDR3 DNA: TGTGCCAGTCGTCCCCTCGGACGGGGCGGCTACACCTTC
D gene: NA; V gene: TRBV19; J gene: TRBJ1-2; clone size: NA; CDR3 protein: CASSIPGSNYGYTF; CDR3 DNA: TGTGCCAGTAGTATCCCCGGGAGTAACTATGGCTACACCTTC
D gene: NA; V gene: TRBV12-3/TRBV12-4; J gene: TRBJ2-2; clone size: many; CDR3 protein: CASSLGQGRIGELFF; CDR3 DNA: TGTGCCAGCAGTTTGGGGCAGGGGCGGATCGGGGAGCTGTTTTTT
D gene: NA; V gene: TRBV28; J gene: TRBJ1-1; clone size: NA; CDR3 protein: CASSFEWAGMNTEAFF; CDR3 DNA: TGTGCCAGCAGTTTCGAGTGGGCAGGGATGAACACTGAAGCTTTCTTT
D gene: TRBD2; V gene: TRBV5-1; J gene: TRBJ2-7; clone size: many; CDR3 protein: CASTPSPTGGANRQYF; CDR3 DNA: TGCGCCAGCACCCCTTCGCCTACGGGGGGGGCGAACCGGCAGTACTTC
D gene: NA; V gene: TRBV6-2/TRBV6-3; J gene: TRBJ2-5; clone size: many; CDR3 protein: CASSYSRTVDF; CDR3 DNA: TGTGCCAGCAGTTACTCTAGGACGGTGGACTTC
D gene: TRBD2; V gene: TRBV7-9; J gene: TRBJ2-3; clone size: NA; CDR3 protein: CASSSGLAGGGTQYF; CDR3 DNA: TGTGCCAGCAGCTCGGGACTAGCGGGGGGCGGGACGCAGTATTTT
D gene: NA; V gene: TRBV29-1; J gene: TRBJ2-2; clone size: NA; CDR3 protein: CSVEGQGGTGELFF; CDR3 DNA: TGCAGCGTTGAAGGGCAGGGCGGCACCGGGGAGCTGTTTTTT